This T cell receptor beta chain comes out of a study of OX40 agonist ivuxolimab in advanced cancers. Turning to this clone: The antigen remains undetermined. A junction boundary mismatches the germline segment, possibly from a read error.

The protocol was immunoSEQ multiplex PCR, while the TCRdb copy is restricted to in-frame clones and leaves out a portion. The table shows about 68,000 clones, with about 83% occurring only once. Study-level points and caveats: Normalized T-cell clonal expansion was also low in some nonresponders.

CDR1 is SQVTM, CDR2 ANQGSEA, per germline. CDR3 length: 11 amino acids. The origin of this receptor is an adult with an advanced solid tumor such as melanoma, head and neck, liver or kidney cancer. This specimen consisted of CD4+ or CD8+ T cells sorted from blood, obtained in a trial of the OX40 agonist ivuxolimab. J is TRBJ1-1 and V is TRBV29-1; D is uncertain. CDR3 sequence (DNA): TGCAGCGTTGGCAGGAACGCTGAAGCTTTCTTT. This sequence encodes CSVGRNAEAFF.